A single sample gave rise to the 14 T cell receptor beta chains below, sequenced in a study of glioma-infiltrating T cells after dendritic cell vaccination (dated by TCRdb to the mid-2010s). The protocol used for the library was the immunoSEQ multiplex PCR assay. In TCRdb, the immuneACCESS table is reduced to in-frame sequences with V and J assigned. These tables do not hold every clone; where another copy was compared, an unresolved V gene accounts for under half, and the others remain unexplained. Counted in this sample were about 82,000 clones; over 85% of them appeared once. The ten biggest clones cover more than 3% of the sample. This specimen consisted of blood, obtained before dendritic cell vaccination. The receptor source for this set is a human donor with glioblastoma.

This chain connects TRBV5-1 to TRBJ2-5; 9 nucleotides align to TRBD1. Germline V gene sequence: CDR1 SGHRS, CDR2 YFSETQ. J gave up 4 bases and V 4 bases, and 8 bases lay outside the gene matches. This CDR3 has 15 residues. CDR3 nucleotide sequence: TGCGCCAGCAGCCCGGGACAGGGCGATGGAGAGACCCAGTACTTC. It translates to CASSPGQGDGETQYF.

V gene TRBV9 combines with J gene TRBJ2-2; D is uncertain. This CDR3 region has 16 residues. The V gene's germline CDR1 is SGDLS and CDR2 YYNGEE. Trimming stripped 3 bases from V and 2 bases from J, with 14 bases between. The CDR3 DNA sequence: TGTGCCAGCAGCGCCGACATAATGGCAAACACCGGGGAGCTGTTTTTT. Its translation: CASSADIMANTGELFF.

The genes are TRBV7-8 and TRBJ2-7; D is possibly TRBD1 (6 bases). The CDR3 length is 14 residues. With 5 bases removed from V and 2 bases from J, the gap between germline ends came to 13 bases. CDR1 is SGHVS and CDR2 is FQNEAQ in the germline V gene. The CDR3 region has the DNA TGTGCCAGCAGCCACAGGGACCTTGCCTACGAGCAGTACTTC. It is translated as CASSHRDLAYEQYF. Full variable domain (missing parts from reference TRBV7-8 and TRBJ2-7): GAGVSQSPRYKVAKRGQDVALRCDPISGHVSLFWYQQALGQGPEFLTYFQNEAQLDKSGLPSDRFFAERPEGSVSTLKIQRTQQEDSAVYLCASSHRDLAYEQYFGPGTRLTVT.

This clone was picked up one time. The V and J genes are TRBV2 and TRBJ2-5; 10 bases are shared with TRBD2. In germline, CDR1 is SNHLY, CDR2 FYNNEI. After removal of 5 bases from V and 4 bases from J, the junction contained 13 bases not matched to a gene. This CDR3 comprises 17 residues. CDR3 in amino acids: CASSRTSGLVFAETQYF. The CDR3, as DNA: TGTGCCAGCAGTCGGACTAGCGGATTAGTTTTTGCAGAGACCCAGTACTTC.

Regarding this clone: Other nucleotide sequences in the sample specify the same CDR3. V gene TRBV5-1 combines with J gene TRBJ2-3; 12 bases map to TRBD1. Germline V lookup: CDR1 SGHRS, CDR2 YFSETQ. V lost 4 bases to trimming and J lost 6 bases; unmatched junction nucleotides: 3. The CDR3 contains 14 residues. The CDR3 loop reads CASSPGQGADTQYF. Written as DNA, the CDR3 is TGCGCCAGCAGCCCGGGACAGGGGGCTGATACGCAGTATTTT.

This chain connects TRBV19 to TRBJ2-5; 11 bases line up with TRBD2. V shed 3 bases, J shed 7 bases, and the junction held 10 bases outside the gene matches. The CDR3 has 16 residues. Germline V lookup: CDR1 LNHDA, CDR2 SQIVND (reference sequence). The CDR3 spells CASSISLAGGRGTQYF. Here the CDR3 DNA reads TGTGCCAGTAGTATTTCTCTAGCGGGAGGCCGCGGGACCCAGTACTTC. The full variable domain, completed using reference TRBV19 and TRBJ2-5, is DGGITQSPKYLFRKEGQNVTLSCEQNLNHDAMYWYRQDPGQGLRLIYYSQIVNDFQKGDIAEGYSVSREKKESFPLTVTSAQKNPTAFYLCASSISLAGGRGTQYFGPGTRLLVL.

The genes are TRBV11-3 and TRBJ1-1; 7 bases match TRBD1. Germline CDR1 and CDR2: SGHNT and YENEEA. J lost 9 bases, V lost 0 bases, and 10 bases had no gene match. CDR3 size: 15 residues. CDR3 sequence reads: CASSLDPGTVTQAFF. The CDR3, as DNA: TGTGCCAGCAGCTTAGACCCGGGGACAGTGACGCAAGCTTTCTTT. Together with reference TRBV11-3 and TRBJ1-1, the CDR3 gives the full variable domain: EAGVVQSPRYKIIEKKQPVAFWCNPISGHNTLYWYLQNLGQGPELLIRYENEEAVDDSQLPKDRFSAERLKGVDSTLKIQPAELGDSAVYLCASSLDPGTVTQAFFGQGTRLTVV.

This chain uses TRBV18 with TRBJ2-5; 10 bases match TRBD2. The CDR3 is made up of 15 amino acids. Germline CDR1 KGHSH, CDR2 LQKENI. The V gene end was trimmed by 4 bases and the J gene end by 2 bases; junction bases not matched to a gene: 4. The CDR3 loop is CASSLSGGNQETQYF. The CDR3 region has the DNA TGTGCCAGCTCACTTAGCGGGGGGAATCAAGAGACCCAGTACTTC.

The rearrangement links TRBV6-1 to TRBJ1-4; D is ambiguous. V lost 4 bases and J lost 8, with 17 bases in between. The CDR3 totals 15 residues. CDR1 and CDR2 from the germline V gene are MNHNS and SASEGT. CDR3: CASSGQPTPEEKLFF. CDR3 DNA sequence: TGTGCCAGCAGTGGTCAGCCCACGCCGGAGGAAAAACTGTTTTTT.

This clone was found a few times. The chain couples TRBV30 to TRBJ2-7; 8 bases are a match to TRBD2. V was clipped by 5 bases and J by 2 bases; unmatched bases: 2. Germline CDR1 reads GTSNPN; CDR2 reads SVGIG (reference sequence). The CDR3 has 12 residues. The CDR3 bases are TGTGCCTGGGCGGGACTAGCCTACGAGCAGTACTTC. It translates to CAWAGLAYEQYF.

Regarding this clone: One junction end does not reproduce the germline sequence, and a read error may be involved. The chain joins TRBV5-1 to TRBJ1-1; D is possibly TRBD1 (5 bases). This CDR3 comprises 14 residues. Germline CDR1 and CDR2: SGHRS and YFSETQ. CDR3 nucleotide sequence: TGCACCAGCGCCCTTGAAATGGGGGGCACTGAAGCTTTCTTT. Translating gives CTSALEMGGTEAFF.

J is TRBJ2-7 and V is TRBV4-2, with a weak D call TRBD2 (6 bases). Germline CDR1 reads LGHNA; CDR2 reads YNFKEQ. V dropped 1 base and J dropped 3 bases, with 16 bases sitting between them. This CDR3 has 16 amino acids. CDR3 nucleotides: TGTGCCAGCAGCCAAGGTCCCGTAGCGGATTACTACGAGCAGTACTTC. It translates to CASSQGPVADYYEQYF.

This clone was recorded only once. At one boundary the junction diverges from the germline segment, which might be a read error. The same CDR3 can be traced to other DNA sequences in this sample. The chain recombines TRBV30 with TRBJ1-6; the D gene is possibly TRBD1 (5 bases). Germline V lookup: CDR1 GTSNPN, CDR2 SVGIG (reference sequence). The length of the CDR3 is 13 residues. CDR3 sequence (DNA): TGTGCCTGGAGAGACAGAAATAATTCCCCCCTCCACTTT. Translated, it gives CAWRDRNNSPLHF.

The table lists this clone with a count of one. V gene TRBV2 combines with J gene TRBJ2-7, with 7 bases that match TRBD1. The trim removed 6 bases at V and 5 bases at J, leaving 10 bases unmatched. The CDR3 covers 14 residues. Germline loops: CDR1 SNHLY, CDR2 FYNNEI. CDR3: CASRPRQGPNEQYF. CDR3 DNA sequence: TGTGCCAGCAGACCCCGACAGGGACCCAACGAGCAGTACTTC.